The source of this T cell receptor (beta chain) is a study of post-analysis software for immune sequencing data. At the level of the study: Recorded disease courses covered relapsing-remitting, secondary progressive and progressive-relapsing multiple sclerosis. Some patients had no subtype annotation.

On this clonotype itself: Its antigen remains unidentified.

Built from TCR beta cDNA, the libraries had unique molecular identifiers in them. TCRdb reanalysed the PCR reads using MiXCR and keeps one entry per CDR3 protein. This sample has a few hundred thousand distinct CDR3 sequences, with around a third found just once. Study conclusions and caveats: Versus controls, multiple sclerosis patients showed significantly lower diversity (normalized Chao1).

The TCR sequence derives from a girl between 2 and 17 years old with multiple sclerosis. Sequenced: blood.

CDR3 bases: TGTGCCAGCAGCCCTCACTACGACACCTATGGCTACACCTTC. This translates into CASSPHYDTYGYTF. This chain connects TRBV3-1 to TRBJ1-2, with D unclear. The CDR3 loop spans 14 amino acids. Deletions cut 4 bases from V and 4 bases from J, with 13 bases between. In germline, CDR1 is LGHDT, CDR2 YNNKEL (reference sequence).